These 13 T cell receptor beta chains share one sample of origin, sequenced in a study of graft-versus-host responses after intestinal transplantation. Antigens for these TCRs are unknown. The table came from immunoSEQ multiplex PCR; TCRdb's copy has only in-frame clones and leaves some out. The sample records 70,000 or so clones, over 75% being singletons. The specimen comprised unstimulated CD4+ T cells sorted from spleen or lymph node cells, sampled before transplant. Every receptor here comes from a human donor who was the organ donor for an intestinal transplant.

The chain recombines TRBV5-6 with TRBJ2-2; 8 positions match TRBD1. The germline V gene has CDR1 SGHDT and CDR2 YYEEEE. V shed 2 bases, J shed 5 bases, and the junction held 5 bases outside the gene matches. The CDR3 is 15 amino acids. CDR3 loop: CASSFQGARTGELFF. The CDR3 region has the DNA TGTGCCAGCAGCTTCCAGGGGGCTCGGACCGGGGAGCTGTTTTTT.

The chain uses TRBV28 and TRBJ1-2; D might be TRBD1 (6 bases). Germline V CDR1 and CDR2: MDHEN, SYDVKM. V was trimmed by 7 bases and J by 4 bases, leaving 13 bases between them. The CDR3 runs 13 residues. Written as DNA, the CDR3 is TGTGCCAGCACGCTGGGACACCCCTATGGCTACACCTTC. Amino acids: CASTLGHPYGYTF.

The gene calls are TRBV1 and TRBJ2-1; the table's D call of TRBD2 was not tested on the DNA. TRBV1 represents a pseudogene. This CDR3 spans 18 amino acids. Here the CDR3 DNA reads TGCACCAGCAGCCAAGGGGTGGTACTGAGGGAACGTTACAATGAGCAGTTCTTC. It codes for CTSSQGVVLRERYNEQFF.

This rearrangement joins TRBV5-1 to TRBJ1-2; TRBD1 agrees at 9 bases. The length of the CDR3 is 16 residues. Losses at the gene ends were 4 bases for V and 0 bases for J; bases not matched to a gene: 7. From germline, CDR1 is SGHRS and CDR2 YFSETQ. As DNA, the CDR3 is TGCGCCAGCAGCCATTCCAGACAGGGGGCTAACTATGGCTACACCTTC. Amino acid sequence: CASSHSRQGANYGYTF.

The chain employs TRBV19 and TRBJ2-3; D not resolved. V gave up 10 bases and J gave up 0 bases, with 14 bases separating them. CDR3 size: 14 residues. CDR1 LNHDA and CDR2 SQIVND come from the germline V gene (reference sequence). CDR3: CATGRFSSTDTQYF. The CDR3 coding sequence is TGTGCCACCGGTAGATTCTCTAGCACAGATACGCAGTATTTT. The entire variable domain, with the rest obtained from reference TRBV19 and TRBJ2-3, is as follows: DGGITQSPKYLFRKEGQNVTLSCEQNLNHDAMYWYRQDPGQGLRLIYYSQIVNDFQKGDIAEGYSVSREKKESFPLTVTSAQKNPTAFYLCATGRFSSTDTQYFGPGTRLTVL.

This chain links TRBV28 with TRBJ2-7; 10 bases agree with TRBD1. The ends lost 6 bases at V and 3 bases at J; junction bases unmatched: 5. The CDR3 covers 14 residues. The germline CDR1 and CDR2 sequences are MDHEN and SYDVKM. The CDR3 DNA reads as TGTGCCAGCAGCGCCTGGACAGGGGGCTACGAGCAGTACGTC. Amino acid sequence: CASSAWTGGYEQYV.

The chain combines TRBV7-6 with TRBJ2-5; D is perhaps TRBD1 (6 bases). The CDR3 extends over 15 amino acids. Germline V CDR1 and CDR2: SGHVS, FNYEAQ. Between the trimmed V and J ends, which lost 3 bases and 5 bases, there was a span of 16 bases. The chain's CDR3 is CASSFKQGRLETQYF. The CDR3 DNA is TGTGCCAGCAGCTTCAAACAGGGACGGTTGGAGACCCAGTACTTC.

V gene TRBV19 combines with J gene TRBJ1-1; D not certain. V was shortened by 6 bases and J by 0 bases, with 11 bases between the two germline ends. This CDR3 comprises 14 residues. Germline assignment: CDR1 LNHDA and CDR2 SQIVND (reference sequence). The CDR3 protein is CASRSLNLNTEAFF. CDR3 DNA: TGTGCCAGTAGATCCCTAAATCTGAACACTGAAGCTTTCTTT.

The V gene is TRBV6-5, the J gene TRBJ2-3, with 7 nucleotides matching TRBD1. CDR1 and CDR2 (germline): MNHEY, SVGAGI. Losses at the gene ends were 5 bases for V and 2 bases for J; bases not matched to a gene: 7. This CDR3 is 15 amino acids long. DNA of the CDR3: TGTGCCAGCAGTATGCCAGGGGGAGTCACAGATACGCAGTATTTT. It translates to CASSMPGGVTDTQYF.

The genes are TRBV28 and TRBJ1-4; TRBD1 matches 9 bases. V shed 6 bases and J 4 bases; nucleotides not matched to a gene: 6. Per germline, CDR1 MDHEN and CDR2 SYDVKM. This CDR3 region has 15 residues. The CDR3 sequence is CASRRQGGGNEKLFF. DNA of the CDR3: TGTGCCAGCAGGAGACAGGGGGGAGGTAATGAAAAACTGTTTTTT.

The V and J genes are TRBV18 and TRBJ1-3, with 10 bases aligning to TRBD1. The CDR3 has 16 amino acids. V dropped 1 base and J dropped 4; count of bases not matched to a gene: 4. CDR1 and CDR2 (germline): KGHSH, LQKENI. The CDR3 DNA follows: TGTGCCAGCTCACCACTGACAGGGGGCGAGGGAAACACCATATATTTT. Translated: CASSPLTGGEGNTIYF.

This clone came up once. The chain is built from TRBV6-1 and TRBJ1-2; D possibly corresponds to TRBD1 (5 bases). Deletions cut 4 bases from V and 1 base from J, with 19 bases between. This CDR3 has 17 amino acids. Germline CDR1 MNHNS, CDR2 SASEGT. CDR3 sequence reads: CASSALRRRGVNYGYTF. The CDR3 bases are TGTGCCAGCAGTGCCCTCCGGAGGCGGGGGGTTAACTATGGCTACACCTTC.

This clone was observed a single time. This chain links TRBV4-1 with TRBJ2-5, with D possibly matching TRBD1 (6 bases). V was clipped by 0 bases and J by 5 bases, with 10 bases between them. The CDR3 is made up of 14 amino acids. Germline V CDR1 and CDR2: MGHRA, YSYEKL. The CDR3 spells CASSQDRGWETQYF. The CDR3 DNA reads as TGCGCCAGCAGCCAAGACAGGGGATGGGAGACCCAGTACTTC.